The entry below describes one T cell receptor beta chain. What it recognizes is unknown. The CDR3 sequence is 12 residues long. Trimming pared 0 bases from V and 11 bases from J, leaving 10 bases between. Germline loops: CDR1 ENHRY, CDR2 SYGVKD. Treatment in this sample: approximately 11-day PBMC culture with coronavirus spike peptide pools or control peptides (ViraFEST assay). Cultured CD4+ T-cell DNA underwent Oncomine TCR Beta short-read sequencing. Using its own MiXCR run on the PCR reads, TCRdb lists one record per CDR3 protein. In the table there are thousands of distinct CDR3 sequences, around 74% of which are singletons. These data come from a study of vaccination and CD4 T cells after COVID-19. Study as a whole: Post-vaccine sampling followed dose two by a median roughly 74 days (range 14 to 241). Overall study findings and caveats: In convalescent patients, a median roughly 86% of post-vaccine SARS-CoV-2-reactive clones appeared only after vaccination.

The J gene is TRBJ1-2, the V gene TRBV10-3, with unresolved D. The sequencing input was CD4+ T cells from blood, cultured in vitro. The TCR sequence derives from a human donor who had recovered from COVID-19. As DNA, the CDR3 is TGTGCCATCAGTGAGTCGCAAGGGTGGTACACCTTC. This gives the protein CAISESQGWYTF.